This entry lists 29 T cell receptor beta chains sequenced from one sample in a study of OX40 agonist ivuxolimab in advanced cancers. Using immunoSEQ multiplex PCR, the repertoire was profiled, and TCRdb retains in-frame clones only, with some absent. This sample has tens of thousands of clones, with 92% found just once. The material sequenced was CD4+ or CD8+ T cells sorted from blood, taken in a trial of the OX40 agonist ivuxolimab. The receptors derive from an adult with an advanced solid tumor such as melanoma, head and neck, liver or kidney cancer.

This CDR3 reads CASSVVAADTGELFF. The CDR3 coding sequence is TGTGCCAGCAGCGTAGTAGCGGCGGACACCGGGGAGCTGTTTTTT. The chain couples TRBV9 to TRBJ2-2, with D possibly TRBD2 on 6 matching bases. The CDR3 covers 15 residues. The germline CDR1 and CDR2 sequences are SGDLS and YYNGEE. V was pared by 0 bases and J by 3 bases, with 9 bases between.

This CDR3 reads CASSPGPPPFNEQFF. In DNA form, the CDR3 reads TGTGCCAGCAGCCCAGGACCTCCCCCCTTCAATGAGCAGTTCTTC. The V call is TRBV11-3, the J call TRBJ2-1; D unresolved. Trimming took 5 bases from V and 6 from J, leaving 17 bases between them. Per germline, CDR1 SGHNT and CDR2 YENEEA. The CDR3 is made up of 15 amino acids. The whole variable domain, filled in from reference TRBV11-3 and TRBJ2-1, reads EAGVVQSPRYKIIEKKQPVAFWCNPISGHNTLYWYLQNLGQGPELLIRYENEEAVDDSQLPKDRFSAERLKGVDSTLKIQPAELGDSAVYLCASSPGPPPFNEQFFGPGTRLTVL.

The chain recombines TRBV7-2 with TRBJ2-7; 7 bases map to TRBD1. Looked up from germline, CDR1 is SGHTA and CDR2 is FQGNSA. V lost 5 bases to trimming and J lost 5 bases; unmatched junction nucleotides: 6. The CDR3 is 13 residues long. Here the CDR3 DNA reads TGTGCCAGCAGCGTGACAGGGTTAGACGAGCAGTACTTC. Translation gives CASSVTGLDEQYF.

V gene TRBV4-1 combines with J gene TRBJ2-1; a possible D gene is TRBD2 (6 bases). V lost 5 bases and J lost 15, with 20 bases in between. CDR3 size: 13 residues. Germline lookup yields CDR1 MGHRA and CDR2 YSYEKL. The CDR3 sequence: CASSLTQLAFPFF. CDR3 in DNA: TGCGCCAGCAGCTTAACTCAACTAGCCTTTCCGTTCTTC.

This chain links TRBV27 with TRBJ1-2, with 9 bases that match TRBD1. Trimming removed 6 bases from V and 8 bases from J; junction bases left unmatched: 10. Germline values: CDR1 MNHEY, CDR2 SMNVEV (reference sequence). This CDR3 spans 14 amino acids. The chain's CDR3 is CASRPPGQGYGYTF. The DNA of the CDR3 is TGTGCCAGCAGGCCTCCGGGACAGGGTTACGGCTACACCTTC.

The chain uses TRBV5-6 and TRBJ2-2; D is ambiguous. This CDR3 spans 12 amino acids. V lost 0 bases to trimming and J lost 7 bases, with 4 bases between them. CDR1 is SGHDT, CDR2 YYEEEE, per germline. The CDR3 is CASSLVVGELFF. The CDR3 DNA reads TGTGCCAGCAGCTTGGTAGTCGGGGAGCTGTTTTTT. The entire variable domain, with the rest obtained from reference TRBV5-6 and TRBJ2-2, is as follows: DAGVTQSPTHLIKTRGQQVTLRCSPKSGHDTVSWYQQALGQGPQFIFQYYEEEERQRGNFPDRFSGHQFPNYSSELNVNALLLGDSALYLCASSLVVGELFFGEGSRLTVL.

The chain couples TRBV5-5 to TRBJ1-2; TRBD1 aligns across 7 bases. Germline V gene data show CDR1 as SGHKS and CDR2 as YYEKEE (reference sequence). This CDR3 has 14 amino acids. V lost 4 bases to trimming and J lost 2 bases; unmatched junction nucleotides: 5. CDR3 loop: CASSRTGSNYGYTF. In nucleotides, the CDR3 is TGTGCCAGCAGCCGGACAGGCTCGAACTATGGCTACACCTTC. The full variable domain, with the rest looked up from reference TRBV5-5 and TRBJ1-2, is DAGVTQSPTHLIKTRGQQVTLRCSPISGHKSVSWYQQVLGQGPQFIFQYYEKEERGRGNFPDRFSARQFPNYSSELNVNALLLGDSALYLCASSRTGSNYGYTFGSGTRLTVV.

This clone occurred a few times. This chain's CDR3 is CASSVTEGNTEAFF. The CDR3 DNA is TGTGCCAGCAGTGTCACCGAGGGGAACACTGAAGCTTTCTTT. The chain couples TRBV6-4 to TRBJ1-1; no firm D call. CDR1 and CDR2 from the germline V gene are MRHNA and SNTAGT. CDR3 length: 14 amino acids. V was shortened by 4 bases and J by 1 base, with 10 bases between the two germline ends.

The CDR3 region is CASSPYGRVLTDTQYF. In DNA, the CDR3 is TGTGCCAGCAGCCCTTACGGGAGGGTACTCACAGATACGCAGTATTTT. This chain connects TRBV7-2 to TRBJ2-3; 8 bases match TRBD2. The trim removed 5 bases at V and 2 bases at J, leaving 9 bases unmatched. Germline assignment: CDR1 SGHTA and CDR2 FQGNSA. CDR3 length equals 16 residues.

The chain recombines TRBV7-9 with TRBJ2-2; maybe TRBD1 (6 bases). V lost 5 bases, J lost 2 bases, and 9 bases lay in between. CDR3 length equals 14 residues. Germline CDR1 SEHNR, CDR2 FQNEAQ (reference sequence). Written as DNA, the CDR3 is TGTGCCAGCAGCAGGACAGATAACACCGGGGAGCTGTTTTTT. Protein: CASSRTDNTGELFF.

The chain is built from TRBV2 and TRBJ2-1; D may be TRBD2 (6 bases). This CDR3 comprises 15 residues. Germline V gene sequence: CDR1 SNHLY, CDR2 FYNNEI. V was pared by 8 bases and J by 2 bases, with 16 bases between. This CDR3 is CASCCARETYNEQFF. For the CDR3, the DNA is TGTGCCAGCTGCTGTGCACGGGAGACCTACAATGAGCAGTTCTTC.

V is TRBV6-4 and J is TRBJ2-7; either TRBD1 or TRBD2 may supply D (6 bases each). Trimming left V 8 bases short and J 4 bases short, with 24 bases between. Germline V gene data show CDR1 as MRHNA and CDR2 as SNTAGT. CDR3 length: 16 residues. CDR3 sequence (DNA): TGTGCCAGCGGGCGGGACACCGATTTTCCCCCGTACGAGCAGTACTTC. Residues: CASGRDTDFPPYEQYF.

The chain combines TRBV4-2 with TRBJ1-3; 7 bases match TRBD1. Germline CDR1 reads LGHNA; CDR2 reads YNFKEQ. The ends lost 4 bases at V and 0 bases at J; junction bases unmatched: 3. The CDR3 is 15 residues long. CDR3 nucleotides: TGTGCCAGCAGCCCTTGGGACAGCTCTGGAAACACCATATATTTT. Translated, it gives CASSPWDSSGNTIYF.

This clone has just one count. This chain uses TRBV30 with TRBJ1-6; possible D gene TRBD1, 5 bases. V shed 4 bases and J shed 9 bases, with 13 bases lying between them. Per the germline V gene, CDR1 is GTSNPN and CDR2 is SVGIG (reference sequence). The CDR3 is made up of 13 amino acids. CDR3 coding DNA: TGTGCCTGGATAGACAGTTTGGCTTCACCCCTCCACTTT. It translates to CAWIDSLASPLHF.

The chain uses TRBV6-6 and TRBJ1-4; D may be TRBD1 (6 bases). The CDR3 spans 15 residues. The V end was cut by 2 bases, the J end by 2 bases, with 9 bases between. The V gene's germline CDR1 is MNHNY and CDR2 SVGAGI (reference sequence). CDR3 coding DNA: TGTGCCAGCAGTTACCATCAGGGGACTAATGAAAAACTGTTTTTT. Protein sequence: CASSYHQGTNEKLFF.

V and J are TRBV29-1 and TRBJ2-1; 10 nucleotides line up with TRBD2. The CDR3 consists of 15 residues. CDR1 is SQVTM and CDR2 is ANQGSEA in the germline V gene. V shed 5 bases, J shed 3 bases, and the junction held 7 bases outside the gene matches. The CDR3 here is CSVPSGTSDYNEQFF. The CDR3 DNA follows: TGCAGCGTTCCGTCCGGGACTAGCGACTACAATGAGCAGTTCTTC.

The J gene is TRBJ2-6, the V gene TRBV7-2; unclear D gene. Germline lookup yields CDR1 SGHTA and CDR2 FQGNSA. With 5 bases removed from V and 0 bases from J, the gap between germline ends came to 8 bases. The CDR3 consists of 15 residues. CDR3 sequence (DNA): TGTGCCAGCAGCCTTCTTAACTCTGGGGCCAACGTCCTGACTTTC. Protein product: CASSLLNSGANVLTF. Supplemented by reference TRBV7-2 and TRBJ2-6, the full variable domain reads GAGVSQSPSNKVTEKGKDVELRCDPISGHTALYWYRQSLGQGLEFLIYFQGNSAPDKSGLPSDRFSAERTGGSVSTLTIQRTQQEDSAVYLCASSLLNSGANVLTFGAGSRLTVL.

V gene TRBV11-1 combines with J gene TRBJ2-1; D remains ambiguous. With 5 bases removed from V and 5 bases from J, the gap between germline ends came to 10 bases. Germline values: CDR1 SGHAT, CDR2 FQDESV (reference sequence). The CDR3 has 13 residues. The CDR3, as DNA: TGTGCCAGCAGCCTAACCCCCAACAATGAGCAGTTCTTC. This translates into CASSLTPNNEQFF.

V gene TRBV6-4 combines with J gene TRBJ1-2; TRBD1 aligns across 7 bases. CDR1 is MRHNA and CDR2 is SNTAGT in the germline V gene. The CDR3 runs to 13 residues. J lost 4 bases, V lost 5 bases, and 4 bases had no gene match. CDR3 nucleotide sequence: TGTGCCAGCAGTACGGGACAGCTCTATGGCTACACCTTC. This gives the protein CASSTGQLYGYTF.

The CDR3 loop is CASSLDREGSYNEQFF. CDR3 coding DNA: TGCGCCAGCAGCTTGGACCGGGAGGGCTCCTACAATGAGCAGTTCTTC. The chain links TRBV5-1 to TRBJ2-1, with 8 bases that match TRBD2. The CDR3 sequence is 16 residues long. CDR1 and CDR2 from the germline V gene are SGHRS and YFSETQ. The V segment lost 0 bases and the J segment 0 bases; nucleotides outside the gene matches: 2.

This rearrangement joins TRBV5-5 to TRBJ1-4, with D uncertain. Germline values: CDR1 SGHKS, CDR2 YYEKEE (reference sequence). Trimming pared 3 bases from V and 2 bases from J, leaving 14 bases between. There are 16 residues in the CDR3. The CDR3 DNA sequence: TGTGCCAGCAGCTGGGATCTGAGGGCGACTAATGAAAAACTGTTTTTT. Translating gives CASSWDLRATNEKLFF.

The chain uses TRBV11-2 and TRBJ1-1; a possible D gene is TRBD1 (5 bases). Between the trimmed V and J ends, which lost 5 bases and 1 base, there was a span of 8 bases. The CDR3 is 13 residues long. Per germline, CDR1 SGHAT and CDR2 FQNNGV. The CDR3 spells CASSRDANTEAFF. In DNA, the CDR3 is TGTGCCAGCAGCCGGGACGCGAACACTGAAGCTTTCTTT.

The V and J genes are TRBV7-3 and TRBJ1-6; D perhaps matches TRBD1 (6 bases). Trimming left V 1 base short and J 9 bases short, with 16 bases between. The CDR3 has 16 residues. Germline CDR1 reads SGHTA; CDR2 reads FQGTGA. CDR3 nucleotides: TGTGCCAGCAGCTTAAAGTCCCAGGGGAAAGGTTCACCCCTCCACTTT. It is translated as CASSLKSQGKGSPLHF.

The rearrangement links TRBV28 to TRBJ2-2, with unresolved D. The CDR3 is 11 residues long. Germline assignment: CDR1 MDHEN and CDR2 SYDVKM. Trimming removed 5 bases from V and 4 bases from J, with 2 bases in between. The CDR3 sequence is CASSPTGELFF. In DNA form, the CDR3 reads TGTGCCAGCAGTCCCACCGGGGAGCTGTTTTTT.

The genes are TRBV5-4 and TRBJ2-1, with 7 bases matching TRBD2. The CDR3 sequence is 15 residues long. Germline V lookup: CDR1 SGHNT, CDR2 YYREEE (reference sequence). J was trimmed by 4 bases and V by 3 bases; bases with no gene match: 7. CDR3 protein: CASSSTSPIYNEQFF. DNA of the CDR3: TGTGCCAGCAGCTCGACTAGCCCGATATACAATGAGCAGTTCTTC. Filled out from reference TRBV5-4 and TRBJ2-1, the complete variable domain reads ETGVTQSPTHLIKTRGQQVTLRCSSQSGHNTVSWYQQALGQGPQFIFQYYREEENGRGNFPPRFSGLQFPNYSSELNVNALELDDSALYLCASSSTSPIYNEQFFGPGTRLTVL.

V gene TRBV2 combines with J gene TRBJ2-2; D might be TRBD1 or TRBD2, each matching 5 bases. The CDR3 spans 14 residues. Between the trimmed V and J ends, which lost 6 bases and 7 bases, there was a span of 15 bases. Germline assignment: CDR1 SNHLY and CDR2 FYNNEI. As DNA, the CDR3 is TGTGCCAGCAGACCCCCGGGGCGGAACGGGGAGCTGTTTTTT. It is translated as CASRPPGRNGELFF.

The V gene is TRBV7-3, the J gene TRBJ1-1, with 10 bases identical to TRBD1. Trimming cost V 8 bases and J 5 bases; bases outside gene matches: 8. The CDR3 is 14 amino acids. CDR1 and CDR2 from the germline V gene are SGHTA and FQGTGA. The CDR3 spells CASGLTGGGTEAFF. The CDR3 region has the DNA TGTGCCAGCGGCCTGACAGGGGGCGGGACTGAAGCTTTCTTT.

The chain is built from TRBV27 and TRBJ1-5; 10 bases match TRBD1. The length of the CDR3 is 15 residues. V lost 4 bases and J lost 2; bases outside the gene matches: 2. Per germline, CDR1 MNHEY and CDR2 SMNVEV (reference sequence). The CDR3: CASSSGTGGNQPQHF. CDR3 nucleotide sequence: TGTGCCAGCAGTTCGGGGACAGGGGGCAATCAGCCCCAGCATTTT.

This chain links TRBV27 with TRBJ2-1; possibly TRBD2 for D (6 bases). CDR3 length: 14 amino acids. The germline gives CDR1 MNHEY, CDR2 SMNVEV (reference sequence). V was cut by 5 bases and J by 6 bases, with 14 bases left in between. CDR3 residues: CASSPWDSLNEQFF. CDR3 in DNA: TGTGCCAGCAGTCCCTGGGACTCTCTCAATGAGCAGTTCTTC.